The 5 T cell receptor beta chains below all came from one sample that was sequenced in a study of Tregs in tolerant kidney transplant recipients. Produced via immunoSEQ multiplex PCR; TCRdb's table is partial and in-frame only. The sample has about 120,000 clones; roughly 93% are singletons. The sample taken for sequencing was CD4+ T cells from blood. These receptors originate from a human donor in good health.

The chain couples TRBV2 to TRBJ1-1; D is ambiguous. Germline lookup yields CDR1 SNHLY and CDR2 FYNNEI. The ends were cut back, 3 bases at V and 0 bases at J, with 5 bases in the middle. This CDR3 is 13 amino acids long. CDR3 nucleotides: TGTGCCAGCAGTGATGACATGAACACTGAAGCTTTCTTT. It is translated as CASSDDMNTEAFF.

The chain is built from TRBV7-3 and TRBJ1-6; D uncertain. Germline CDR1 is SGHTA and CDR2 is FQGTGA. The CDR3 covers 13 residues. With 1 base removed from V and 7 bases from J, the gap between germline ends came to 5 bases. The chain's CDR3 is CASSLKANSPLHF. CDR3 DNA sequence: TGTGCCAGCAGCTTAAAGGCCAATTCACCCCTCCACTTT.

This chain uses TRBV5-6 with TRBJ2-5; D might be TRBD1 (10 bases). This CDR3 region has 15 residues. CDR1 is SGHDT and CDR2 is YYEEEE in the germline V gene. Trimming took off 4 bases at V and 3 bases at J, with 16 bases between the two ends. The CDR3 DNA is TGTGCCAGCAGCCTAGCGGGACAGGGGAAAGAGACCCAGTACTTC. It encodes CASSLAGQGKETQYF.

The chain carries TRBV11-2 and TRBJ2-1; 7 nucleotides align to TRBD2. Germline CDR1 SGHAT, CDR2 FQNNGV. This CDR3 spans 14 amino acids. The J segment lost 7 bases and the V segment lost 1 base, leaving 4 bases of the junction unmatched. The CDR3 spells CASSLALAANEQFF. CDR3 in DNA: TGTGCCAGCAGCTTAGCTCTAGCGGCTAATGAGCAGTTCTTC.

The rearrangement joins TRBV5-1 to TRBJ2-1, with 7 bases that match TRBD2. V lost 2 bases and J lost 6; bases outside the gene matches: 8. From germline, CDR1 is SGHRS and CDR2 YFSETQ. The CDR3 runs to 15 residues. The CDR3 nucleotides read TGCGCCAGCAGCTTACTCGGGGGGTCGAGCAATGAGCAGTTCTTC. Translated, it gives CASSLLGGSSNEQFF.